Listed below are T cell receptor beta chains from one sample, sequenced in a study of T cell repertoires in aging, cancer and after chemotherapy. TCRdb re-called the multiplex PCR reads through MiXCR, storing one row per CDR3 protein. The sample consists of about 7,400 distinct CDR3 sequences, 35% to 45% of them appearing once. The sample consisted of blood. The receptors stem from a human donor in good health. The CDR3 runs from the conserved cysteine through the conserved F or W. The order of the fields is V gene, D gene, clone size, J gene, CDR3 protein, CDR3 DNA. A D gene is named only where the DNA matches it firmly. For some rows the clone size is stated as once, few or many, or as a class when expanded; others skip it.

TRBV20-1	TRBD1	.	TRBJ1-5	CSARWQGARNQPQHF	TGCAGTGCTAGATGGCAGGGGGCGCGTAATCAGCCCCAGCATTTT
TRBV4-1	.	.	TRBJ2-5	CASSLGLWPGYQETQYF	TGCGCCAGCAGCCTCGGACTATGGCCGGGGTACCAAGAGACCCAGTACTTC
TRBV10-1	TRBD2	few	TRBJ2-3	CASSENLAGGATQYF	TGCGCCAGCAGTGAGAACCTAGCGGGAGGGGCAACGCAGTATTTT
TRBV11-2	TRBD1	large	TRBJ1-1	CASSWRTGEGSTEAFF	TGTGCCAGCAGCTGGCGGACAGGGGAAGGGAGCACTGAAGCTTTCTTT
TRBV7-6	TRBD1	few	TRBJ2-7	CASSPREGAHSYEQYF	TGTGCCAGCAGCCCGCGCGAGGGGGCCCACTCCTACGAGCAGTACTTC
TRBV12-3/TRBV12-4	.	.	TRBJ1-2	CASSTGTNYGYTF	TGTGCCAGCAGCACCGGGACAAACTATGGCTACACCTTC
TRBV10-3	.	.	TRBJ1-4	CAISVATNEKLFF	TGTGCCATCAGCGTGGCGACTAATGAAAAACTGTTTTTT
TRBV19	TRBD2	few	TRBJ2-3	CASRRGSTDTQYF	TGTGCCAGTAGGCGGGGGAGCACAGATACGCAGTATTTT
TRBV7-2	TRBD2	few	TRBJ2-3	CASSSGGLRSAAGEYF	TGTGCCAGCAGTAGCGGGGGACTACGCAGCGCCGCGGGCGAGTATTTT
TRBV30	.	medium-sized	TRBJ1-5	CAWSVGQGNQPQHF	TGTGCCTGGAGTGTAGGGCAGGGCAATCAGCCCCAGCATTTT
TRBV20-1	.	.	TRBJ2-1	CSARESGTPRNEQFF	TGCAGTGCTAGAGAAAGTGGGACTCCGCGGAATGAGCAGTTCTTC
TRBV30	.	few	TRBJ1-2	CAWTPSIGFFYGYTF	TGTGCCTGGACCCCCAGTATTGGTTTCTTCTATGGCTACACCTTC
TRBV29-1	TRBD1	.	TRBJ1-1	CSVEEGTGMNTEAFF	TGCAGCGTTGAAGAGGGGACAGGAATGAACACTGAAGCTTTCTTT
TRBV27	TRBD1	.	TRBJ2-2	CASSAWTGATPGELFF	TGTGCCAGCAGTGCTTGGACAGGGGCTACCCCAGGGGAGCTGTTTTTT
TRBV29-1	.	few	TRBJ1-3	CSVFGGDPGNTIYF	TGCAGCGTTTTCGGGGGAGATCCTGGAAACACCATATATTTT
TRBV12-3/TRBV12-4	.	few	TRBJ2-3	CASSPLSTASTDTQYF	TGTGCCAGCAGTCCCCTATCGACAGCTAGCACAGATACGCAGTATTTT
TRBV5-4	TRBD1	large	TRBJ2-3	CASHLQGAVLSDTQYF	TGTGCCAGCCATTTACAGGGGGCGGTCTTGTCAGATACGCAGTATTTT
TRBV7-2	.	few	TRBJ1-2	CADHVGNGYTF	TGTGCCGACCACGTGGGGAATGGCTACACCTTC
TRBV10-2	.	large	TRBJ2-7	CASSEVSTTSYEQYF	TGCGCCAGCAGTGAGGTCTCCACTACTTCCTACGAGCAGTACTTC
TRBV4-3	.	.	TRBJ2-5	CASSQGMIRETQYF	TGTGCCAGCAGCCAAGGCATGATAAGAGAGACCCAGTACTTC
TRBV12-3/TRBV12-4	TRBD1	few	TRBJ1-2	CASSLRTGLDYGYTF	TGTGCCAGCAGTTTACGGACAGGTCTAGACTATGGCTACACCTTC
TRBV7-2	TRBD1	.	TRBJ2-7	CASSTMTGLSYEQYF	TGTGCCAGCAGCACAATGACAGGGCTGTCCTACGAGCAGTACTTC
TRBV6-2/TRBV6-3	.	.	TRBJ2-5	CATTLGVLETQYF	TGTGCCACCACTCTGGGGGTGCTTGAGACCCAGTACTTC
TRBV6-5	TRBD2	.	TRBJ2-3	CASSYEERGGTDTQYF	TGTGCCAGCAGTTACGAAGAGCGGGGGGGCACAGATACGCAGTATTTT
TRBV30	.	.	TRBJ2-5	CAWSVSPYGGYSETQYF	TGTGCCTGGAGTGTTTCACCATACGGGGGATACAGTGAGACCCAGTACTTC
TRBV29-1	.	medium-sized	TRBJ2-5	CSVESPVKETQYF	TGCAGCGTTGAAAGTCCAGTCAAAGAGACCCAGTACTTC
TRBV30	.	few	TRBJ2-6	CAWGSGANVLTF	TGTGCCTGGGGTTCCGGGGCCAACGTCCTGACTTTC
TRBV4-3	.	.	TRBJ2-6	CASSQEGGTGANVLTF	TGCGCCAGCAGCCAAGAAGGAGGGACTGGGGCCAACGTGCTGACTTTC
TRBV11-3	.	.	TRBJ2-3	CASSRTGYVADTQYF	TGTGCCAGCAGCCGAACAGGGTATGTGGCAGATACGCAGTATTTT
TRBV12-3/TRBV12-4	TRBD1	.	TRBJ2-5	CASSRDRVWETQYF	TGTGCCAGCAGTCGGGACAGGGTATGGGAGACCCAGTACTTC
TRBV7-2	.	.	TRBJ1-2	CASSLAAGSDGYTF	TGTGCCAGCAGCTTAGCGGCGGGGTCAGATGGCTACACCTTC
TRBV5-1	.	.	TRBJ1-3	CASSSRILLTGNTIYF	TGCGCCAGCAGCTCCCGGATATTGCTTACTGGAAACACCATATATTTT
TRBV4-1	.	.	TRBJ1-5	CASSQVQGGGNQPQHF	TGCGCCAGCAGCCAGGTACAGGGCGGCGGGAATCAGCCCCAGCATTTT
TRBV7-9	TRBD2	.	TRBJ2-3	CASSTQRTSGGTDTQYF	TGTGCCAGCAGCACCCAACGGACTAGCGGGGGGACAGATACGCAGTATTTT
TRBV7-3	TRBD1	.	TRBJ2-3	CASSLTGFGSGGYTDTQYF	TGTGCCAGCAGCTTAACGGGCTTCGGGTCAGGGGGCTACACAGATACGCAGTATTTT
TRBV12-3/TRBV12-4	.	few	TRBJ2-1	CASTKGGVDEQFF	TGTGCCAGCACCAAGGGGGGGGTCGATGAGCAGTTCTTC
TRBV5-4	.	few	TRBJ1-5	CASRDSPTSNQPQHF	TGTGCCAGCAGAGACAGTCCAACTAGCAATCAGCCCCAGCATTTT
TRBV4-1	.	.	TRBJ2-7	CASSPPFKSSYEQYF	TGCGCCAGCAGCCCCCCTTTCAAAAGCTCCTACGAGCAGTACTTC
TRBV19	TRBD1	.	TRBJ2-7	CASSINPGQGASYEQYF	TGTGCCAGTAGTATCAACCCGGGACAGGGCGCCTCCTACGAGCAGTACTTC
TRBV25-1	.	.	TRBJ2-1	CASSEWEGASSYNEQFF	TGTGCCAGCAGTGAATGGGAGGGGGCGAGCTCCTACAATGAGCAGTTCTTC
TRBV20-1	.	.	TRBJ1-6	CSAGRFYSPLHF	TGCAGTGCTGGACGGTTTTATTCACCCCTCCACTTT
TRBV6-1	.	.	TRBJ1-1	CASSYSGTGNTEAFF	TGTGCCAGCAGTTACTCGGGGACGGGGAACACTGAAGCTTTCTTT
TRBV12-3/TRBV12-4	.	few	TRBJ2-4	CASSPDSLAKNIQYF	TGTGCCAGCAGCCCCGACAGTCTAGCCAAAAACATTCAGTACTTC
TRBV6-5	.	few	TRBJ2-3	CASSPRDVRDTQYF	TGTGCCAGCAGCCCCAGGGATGTGAGAGATACGCAGTATTTT
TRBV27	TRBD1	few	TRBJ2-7	CATSDRQGPAYEQYF	TGTGCCACCAGTGACAGACAGGGGCCCGCCTACGAGCAGTACTTC
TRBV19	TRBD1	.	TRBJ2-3	CASSGNQGAYTDTQYF	TGTGCCAGTAGTGGGAATCAGGGGGCTTACACAGATACGCAGTATTTT
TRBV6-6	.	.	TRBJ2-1	CASSEQGHNEQFF	TGTGCCAGCAGTGAACAGGGTCACAATGAGCAGTTCTTC
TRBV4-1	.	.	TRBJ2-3	CASSWEYLTVYTQYF	TGCGCCAGCAGCTGGGAGTATTTGACTGTGTATACGCAGTATTTT